Below, 24 T cell receptor beta chains from the same sample are listed, as sequenced in a study of blood T cell repertoires in COVID-19. Assay: immunoSEQ multiplex PCR; the TCRdb copy retains only in-frame clones and omits some. The table has roughly 190,000 clones, roughly four fifths seen once; the top ten hold roughly 9.6%. Sequences were obtained from peripheral blood. The source is a woman between 40 and 50 years old with COVID-19, enrolled during active disease.

This chain uses TRBV25-1 with TRBJ1-1, with D unresolved. CDR1 and CDR2 (germline): MGHDK, SYGVNS. The CDR3 totals 14 residues. Trimming removed 6 bases at V and 4 bases at J, with 15 bases between. The CDR3 coding sequence is TGTGCCAGCAGGCAACAAATTGGCGGCACTGAAGCTTTCTTT. It encodes CASRQQIGGTEAFF.

The chain links TRBV7-8 to TRBJ2-2, with D perhaps matching TRBD1 or TRBD2 (5 bases each). This CDR3 has 13 amino acids. Germline V gene sequence: CDR1 SGHVS, CDR2 FQNEAQ. Between the trimmed V and J ends, which lost 5 bases and 7 bases, there was a span of 11 bases. DNA for the CDR3: TGTGCCAGCAGCAGAGAGGGGCTCGGGGAGCTGTTTTTT. It codes for CASSREGLGELFF.

The chain combines TRBV28 with TRBJ2-7; TRBD2 agrees at 8 bases. The length of the CDR3 is 15 residues. Germline CDR1 MDHEN, CDR2 SYDVKM. V lost 4 bases to trimming and J lost 6 bases; unmatched junction nucleotides: 11. This chain's CDR3 is CASSYPGAGGGEQYF. Here the CDR3 DNA reads TGTGCCAGCAGTTACCCCGGGGCGGGAGGAGGCGAGCAGTACTTC.

The chain is built from TRBV4-1 and TRBJ1-4, with D possibly TRBD1 on 5 matching bases. CDR3 length: 16 amino acids. V dropped 0 bases and J dropped 2 bases, with 10 bases sitting between them. Germline V gene data show CDR1 as MGHRA and CDR2 as YSYEKL. The CDR3 protein is CASSQEKGNTNEKLFF. The CDR3 coding sequence is TGCGCCAGCAGCCAAGAGAAGGGGAACACTAATGAAAAACTGTTTTTT.

V usage is TRBV2 and J usage is TRBJ1-3; D possibly corresponds to TRBD1 (5 bases). Germline CDR1 reads SNHLY; CDR2 reads FYNNEI. V shed 4 bases and J shed 0 bases, with 10 bases lying between them. The CDR3 is 15 amino acids. The CDR3 nucleotides read TGTGCCAGCAGTGCCAGGGTTAACTCTGGAAACACCATATATTTT. Translated: CASSARVNSGNTIYF.

V and J are TRBV13 and TRBJ1-1, with 9 nucleotides matching TRBD1. CDR1 and CDR2 from the germline V gene are PRHDT and FYEKMQ (reference sequence). The junction had 6 bases not matched to a gene; V was cut back by 3 bases and J by 4 bases. The CDR3 runs to 15 residues. The chain's CDR3 is CASSFWDRESTEAFF. DNA of the CDR3: TGTGCCAGCAGCTTCTGGGACAGGGAAAGCACTGAAGCTTTCTTT.

The rearrangement joins TRBV19 to TRBJ2-1; 8 positions agree with TRBD2. The CDR3 extends over 16 amino acids. Germline assignment: CDR1 LNHDA and CDR2 SQIVND (reference sequence). V lost 3 bases to trimming and J lost 7 bases; unmatched junction nucleotides: 11. As DNA, the CDR3 is TGTGCCAGTAGTATGAACCCAGCGGGAGCGGGGAATGAGCAGTTCTTC. Its protein is CASSMNPAGAGNEQFF.

Details on this clone: Different DNA sequences within this sample yield the same CDR3. J is TRBJ1-4 and V is TRBV20-1; a weak D match, TRBD1 (5 bases). The length of the CDR3 is 11 residues. Germline CDR1 DFQATT, CDR2 SNEGSKA (reference sequence). Trimming left V 2 bases short and J 8 bases short, with 6 bases between. The CDR3 loop is CSARRGEKLFF. CDR3 DNA: TGCAGTGCTAGACGGGGGGAAAAACTGTTTTTT.

V and J are TRBV10-1 and TRBJ2-7, with D maybe TRBD1 (5 bases). The CDR3 consists of 14 residues. The germline CDR1 and CDR2 sequences are WNHNN and SYGVQD (reference sequence). V lost 0 bases and J 5 bases, leaving 11 bases between the germline ends. In DNA, the CDR3 is TGCGCCAGCAGTGAGTCGGGCAGGGCCAACGAGCAGTACTTC. As protein: CASSESGRANEQYF.

This clone was picked up one time. V gene TRBV14 combines with J gene TRBJ1-6, with TRBD1 matching over 7 bases. The V segment lost 0 bases and the J segment 10 bases; nucleotides outside the gene matches: 3. This CDR3 contains 14 residues. The germline gives CDR1 SGHDN, CDR2 FVKESK. Here the CDR3 reads CASSQETGASPLHF. The CDR3 nucleotides read TGTGCCAGCAGCCAAGAAACAGGGGCCTCACCCCTCCACTTT.

This chain joins TRBV27 and TRBJ1-2, with 10 bases aligning to TRBD1. CDR1 is MNHEY and CDR2 is SMNVEV in the germline V gene (reference sequence). The CDR3 consists of 15 residues. Germline trimming cut 0 bases from V and 5 bases from J; bases unmatched to any gene: 3. In nucleotides, the CDR3 is TGTGCCAGCAGTTTATCCGGGACAGGGGCTTATGGCTACACCTTC. Its protein product is CASSLSGTGAYGYTF.

This chain uses TRBV5-1 with TRBJ2-2; D may be TRBD2 (6 bases). V shed 1 base and J shed 5 bases, with 15 bases lying between them. The CDR3 is made up of 16 amino acids. In germline, CDR1 is SGHRS, CDR2 YFSETQ. CDR3 DNA: TGCGCCAGCAGCTTGAGTCCGCGACTAGTAACCGGGGAGCTGTTTTTT. This translates into CASSLSPRLVTGELFF.

This clone was picked up a small number of times. The J gene is TRBJ2-1, the V gene TRBV27, with 7 bases matching TRBD2. Germline lookup yields CDR1 MNHEY and CDR2 SMNVEV (reference sequence). The ends lost 6 bases at V and 6 bases at J; junction bases unmatched: 5. There are 13 residues in the CDR3. CDR3 DNA: TGTGCCAGCAGCCCTAGCGGACGCAATGAGCAGTTCTTC. It codes for CASSPSGRNEQFF.

The chain couples TRBV3-1 (or the pseudogene TRBV3-2) to TRBJ2-5; TRBD1 is a possible D gene (6 bases). This CDR3 spans 13 amino acids. V lost 4 bases, J lost 1 base, and 7 bases lay in between. The germline gives CDR1 LGHDT, CDR2 YNNKEL (reference sequence). CDR3 in amino acids: CASSLRGQETQYF. CDR3 nucleotide sequence: TGTGCCAGCAGCCTCAGGGGCCAAGAGACCCAGTACTTC.

The CDR3 reads CASSSRQGNEKLFF. CDR3 nucleotide sequence: TGTGCCAGCAGTTCGCGACAGGGGAATGAAAAACTGTTTTTT. The chain recombines TRBV2 with TRBJ1-4; the match to TRBD1 covers 8 bases. Unmatched junction bases numbered 4, after V lost 5 bases and J lost 5 bases. Germline values: CDR1 SNHLY, CDR2 FYNNEI. The CDR3 spans 14 residues.

The chain combines TRBV7-8 with TRBJ1-3; D not certain. The germline V gene has CDR1 SGHVS and CDR2 FQNEAQ. Trimming left V 1 base short and J 0 bases short, with 7 bases between. The CDR3 contains 15 residues. CDR3 in DNA: TGTGCCAGCAGCTTAGTCTCCCGCTCTGGAAACACCATATATTTT. It translates to CASSLVSRSGNTIYF.

The J gene is TRBJ1-1, the V gene TRBV27, with D possibly TRBD1 on 6 matching bases. This CDR3 contains 14 residues. V was cut by 3 bases and J by 1 base, with 9 bases left in between. Germline V lookup: CDR1 MNHEY, CDR2 SMNVEV (reference sequence). This CDR3 is CASSFTGRNTEAFF. In DNA, the CDR3 is TGTGCCAGCAGTTTCACAGGGAGGAACACTGAAGCTTTCTTT.

This clone was recorded a few times. The chain couples TRBV5-6 to TRBJ2-2; no reliable D call. This CDR3 is 14 amino acids long. With 1 base removed from V and 3 bases from J, the gap between germline ends came to 7 bases. The germline gives CDR1 SGHDT, CDR2 YYEEEE. The CDR3 DNA reads TGTGCCAGCAGCTTGTCCGTAGACACCGGGGAGCTGTTTTTT. Translating it yields CASSLSVDTGELFF.

The genes are TRBV6-5 and TRBJ2-1; D unresolved. This CDR3 is 13 amino acids long. From germline, CDR1 is MNHEY and CDR2 SVGAGI. Trimming cost V 7 bases and J 0 bases, with 7 bases left between them. CDR3 sequence: CASKPSSYNEQFF. The CDR3 nucleotides read TGTGCCAGCAAGCCGAGCTCCTACAATGAGCAGTTCTTC.

This clone occurred once. This rearrangement joins TRBV28 to TRBJ2-3; tentatively, D is TRBD2 (6 bases). Looked up from germline, CDR1 is MDHEN and CDR2 is SYDVKM. The V and J ends lost 7 bases and 0 bases respectively, with 14 bases between them. This CDR3 contains 15 residues. The CDR3 here is CASISGRLSTDTQYF. Written as DNA, the CDR3 is TGTGCCAGCATTTCAGGGAGGCTGAGCACAGATACGCAGTATTTT.

This clone was observed a handful of times. The chain employs TRBV6-5 and TRBJ2-6; a possible D gene is TRBD2 (5 bases). Trimming removed 6 bases from V and 4 bases from J, with 13 bases in between. The length of the CDR3 is 15 residues. Per germline, CDR1 MNHEY and CDR2 SVGAGI. The CDR3 DNA sequence: TGTGCCAGCAGAAACTTACTAGACGGGGCCAACGTCCTGACTTTC. It encodes CASRNLLDGANVLTF.

The CDR3 protein is CASSLAPGNTGELFF. In nucleotides, the CDR3 is TGTGCCAGCAGCTTGGCCCCAGGGAACACCGGGGAGCTGTTTTTT. V and J are TRBV5-5 and TRBJ2-2; no firm D call. The CDR3 sequence is 15 residues long. The V end lost 0 bases, the J end lost 1 base, and 7 bases lay between the germline ends. Germline V gene sequence: CDR1 SGHKS, CDR2 YYEKEE (reference sequence).

The chain is built from TRBV7-9 and TRBJ1-2; 9 bases map to TRBD1. Germline-derived CDR1 and CDR2 are SEHNR and FQNEAQ (reference sequence). CDR3 size: 14 residues. Unmatched junction bases numbered 7, after V lost 4 bases and J lost 7 bases. CDR3 in amino acids: CASSSPGTGPGYTF. The CDR3 coding sequence is TGTGCCAGCAGCTCACCCGGGACAGGGCCTGGCTACACCTTC.

The CDR3 loop is CAISADYGYTF. Written as DNA, the CDR3 is TGTGCCATCAGTGCGGACTATGGCTACACCTTC. The chain combines TRBV10-3 with TRBJ1-2; no clear D. The CDR3 totals 11 residues. Germline V gives CDR1 ENHRY, CDR2 SYGVKD. Trimming removed 4 bases at V and 3 bases at J, with 3 bases between.